These 7 T cell receptor beta chains were sequenced from one sample in a study of response to subunit inactivated influenza vaccine (dated by TCRdb to the late 2010s). The library relied on RT-PCR. This sample was sequenced with an Illumina HiSeq 2500. The raw public data were reprocessed by TCRdb itself: fastp quality trimming at Q25, MiXCR clonotype calling, in-frame beta chains only. Every entry covers one CDR3 protein and lists the most common genes and DNA from its rows. The sample yields 500,000 to 600,000 distinct CDR3 sequences; 14% were counted once. Around 10% of the sample comes from the top ten. Material: PBMCs from blood, obtained 11 to 12 days after vaccination. These receptors all come from a man in his forties or fifties who received an inactivated influenza vaccine. Donor details come from another sample of the same person, matched by shared clones.

This clonotype was recorded only once. The chain couples TRBV28 to TRBJ1-5, with a possible D match to TRBD1 (6 bases). Per germline, CDR1 MDHEN and CDR2 SYDVKM. The CDR3 covers 16 residues. Deletions cut 5 bases from V and 4 bases from J, with 18 bases between. The CDR3 sequence: CASSPTGGGRNQPQHF. The CDR3 bases are TGTGCCAGCAGTCCGACAGGAGGCGGGCGGAATCAGCCCCAGCATTTT.

This clonotype occurred many times. J is TRBJ1-1 and V is TRBV11-2, with D possibly matching TRBD1 (5 bases). CDR3 length: 16 residues. V gave up 5 bases and J gave up 3 bases, with 19 bases separating them. Germline CDR1 and CDR2: SGHAT and FQNNGV. The CDR3 loop reads CASSPQWGLEDTEAFF. The CDR3 DNA is TGTGCCAGCAGCCCACAGTGGGGCCTGGAGGACACTGAAGCTTTCTTT.

This clonotype was detected only a few times. The rearrangement links TRBV9 to TRBJ2-2; no definite D call. Germline assignment: CDR1 SGDLS and CDR2 YYNGEE. Trimming removed 5 bases from V and 4 bases from J, with 15 bases in between. The CDR3 is 15 residues long. The chain's CDR3 is CASRSGPSSTGELFF. The CDR3 DNA follows: TGTGCCAGCAGATCCGGGCCCTCCAGCACCGGGGAGCTGTTTTTT.

This clonotype was detected ten times or more. As DNA, the CDR3 is TGCGCCAGCAGCCAAAATAGGGGCGGCGAGCAGTACTTC. It encodes CASSQNRGGEQYF. The chain is built from TRBV4-3 and TRBJ2-7; D is perhaps TRBD1 (5 bases). This CDR3 region has 13 residues. Germline CDR1 LGHNA, CDR2 YSLEER. V was trimmed by 2 bases and J by 6 bases, leaving 11 bases between them.

The rearrangement joins TRBV5-4 to TRBJ2-7; possibly TRBD2 for D (5 bases). Germline-derived CDR1 and CDR2 are SGHNT and YYREEE (reference sequence). This CDR3 has 14 residues. V was clipped by 4 bases and J by 3 bases, with 14 bases between them. The CDR3, as DNA: TGTGCCAGCAGCGAAGCGGTTGGCGTCTACGAGCAGTACTTC. Encoded protein: CASSEAVGVYEQYF.

In its sample, this clonotype was seen a few times. The chain recombines TRBV5-1 with TRBJ2-3; D perhaps matches TRBD2 (6 bases). The CDR3 is 15 residues long. The V end was cut by 0 bases, the J end by 3 bases, with 11 bases between. The germline V gene has CDR1 SGHRS and CDR2 YFSETQ. The DNA for the CDR3 is TGCGCCAGCAGCTTGGCCGGGCGGGAAACAGATACGCAGTATTTT. It specifies CASSLAGRETDTQYF.

The chain couples TRBV12-3 or TRBV12-4 to TRBJ2-7; D remains unclear. V lost 3 bases and J lost 5, with 11 bases in between. The CDR3 has 13 residues. The DNA for the CDR3 is TGTGCCAGCAGTTTTGATGCGAGGCACGAGCAGTACTTC. Its protein is CASSFDARHEQYF.